This T cell receptor (beta chain) was profiled in a study of beta chain features in type 1 diabetes. Note on this clone: The antigen is not known.

Study results and caveats: Within the patient group, naive, central memory and Treg TCRB repertoires appeared more similar to each other than within healthy donors. Cells with high TCR expression could be over-represented when cDNA is sequenced. Researchers report that Type 1 diabetes patients had moderately but significantly shorter TCRB CDR3s across all four CD4+ subsets.

V dropped 7 bases and J dropped 6 bases, with 23 bases sitting between them. This CDR3 contains 16 residues. The V gene's germline CDR1 is SGHRS and CDR2 YFSETQ. Since all of the isolated RNA was reverse transcribed, expressed TCRB transcripts were what got sequenced. TCRdb keeps only in-frame clones here, not all; method: immunoSEQ multiplex PCR. The table lists 640,000 or so clones, around 15% of them singletons, with 0.022% in the top ten. The origin of this receptor is a man aged 18 to 35 with type 1 diabetes. The sample was naive CD4+ T cells from blood. The chain employs TRBV5-1 and TRBJ2-4; D may be TRBD1 (7 bases). CDR3 DNA: TGCGCCAGCGACCCGGGACAGCCAAACGGGAGAAACATTCAGTACTTC. Translated: CASDPGQPNGRNIQYF. Supplemented by reference TRBV5-1 and TRBJ2-4, the full variable domain reads KAGVTQTPRYLIKTRGQQVTLSCSPISGHRSVSWYQQTPGQGLQFLFEYFSETQRNKGNFPGRFSGRQFSNSRSEMNVSTLELGDSALYLCASDPGQPNGRNIQYFGAGTRLSVL.